The 9 T cell receptor beta chains below all came from one sample that was sequenced in a study of OX40 agonist ivuxolimab in advanced cancers. Assay: immunoSEQ multiplex PCR; the TCRdb copy retains only in-frame clones and omits some. The sample lists more than 50,000 clones; around 85% were seen once. The material sequenced was CD4+ or CD8+ T cells sorted from blood, taken in a trial of the OX40 agonist ivuxolimab. The receptors were gathered from an adult with an advanced solid tumor such as melanoma, head and neck, liver or kidney cancer.

This chain connects TRBV10-3 to TRBJ2-6; D is uncertain. In germline, CDR1 is ENHRY, CDR2 SYGVKD. The CDR3 is 16 residues long. The V end lost 10 bases, the J end lost 3 bases, and 19 bases lay between the germline ends. CDR3 in DNA: TGTGCCACCAGGCGAACAGCCATCCGTGGGGCCAACGTCCTGACTTTC. This translates into CATRRTAIRGANVLTF.

This clone was observed a few times. Here the CDR3 reads CASIPAGTSGRETQYF. The CDR3, as DNA: TGTGCCAGCATTCCCGCCGGGACTAGCGGGAGGGAGACCCAGTACTTC. The chain is built from TRBV12-1 and TRBJ2-5; the D call of TRBD2 is as the table states it, not checked on the DNA. TRBV12-1 is tagged as a pseudogene. The CDR3 runs 16 residues.

This clone has just one count. This chain links TRBV9 with TRBJ1-2, with a weak D call TRBD1 (6 bases). Germline values: CDR1 SGDLS, CDR2 YYNGEE. There are 14 residues in the CDR3. V lost 0 bases to trimming and J lost 4 bases, with 10 bases between them. The CDR3: CASSVGTGTYGYTF. CDR3 nucleotide sequence: TGTGCCAGCAGCGTAGGTACAGGGACCTATGGCTACACCTTC.

The rearrangement uses TRBV12-5 and TRBJ2-3; D possibly matches TRBD1 or TRBD2 (6 bases each). The V gene lost 6 bases and the J gene lost 6 bases, with 19 bases spanning the gap. The germline gives CDR1 LGHNT, CDR2 FRNRAP. The length of the CDR3 is 15 residues. CDR3 region: CASGNPARGLDTQYF. The CDR3 nucleotides read TGTGCTAGTGGCAACCCGGCTCGGGGGCTGGATACGCAGTATTTT.

The rearrangement links TRBV7-9 to TRBJ2-1, with 13 bases aligning to TRBD2. Trimming at V came to 5 bases and at J to 7 bases, leaving 5 bases not matched to a gene. The CDR3 covers 15 residues. The germline gives CDR1 SEHNR, CDR2 FQNEAQ (reference sequence). CDR3 loop: CASSPPGLAGNEQFF. The DNA of the CDR3 is TGTGCCAGCAGCCCACCGGGACTAGCGGGAAATGAGCAGTTCTTC.

The chain combines TRBV2 with TRBJ2-7; D is undetermined. V was shortened by 6 bases and J by 2 bases, with 14 bases between the two germline ends. Per the germline V gene, CDR1 is SNHLY and CDR2 is FYNNEI. The CDR3 has 14 amino acids. CDR3 amino acids: CASRTTWLTYEQYF. For the CDR3, the DNA is TGTGCCAGCAGGACGACATGGTTGACCTACGAGCAGTACTTC.

The chain carries TRBV20-1 and TRBJ2-7; D gene ambiguous. Trimming cost V 6 bases and J 2 bases, with 8 bases left between them. Germline CDR1 and CDR2: DFQATT and SNEGSKA (reference sequence). This CDR3 spans 11 amino acids. DNA for the CDR3: TGCAGTGCGGAAGGGCCCTACGAGCAGTACTTC. It specifies CSAEGPYEQYF.

V usage is TRBV11-2 and J usage is TRBJ1-2, with a weak D call TRBD1 (5 bases). With 1 base removed from V and 3 bases from J, the gap between germline ends came to 9 bases. This CDR3 spans 14 amino acids. CDR1 SGHAT and CDR2 FQNNGV come from the germline V gene. CDR3 bases: TGTGCCAGCAGCTTAGGTCAGGGAGACTATGGCTACACCTTC. Encoded protein: CASSLGQGDYGYTF.

The V gene is TRBV7-2, the J gene TRBJ2-1, with D maybe TRBD2 (5 bases). Trimming shortened V by 4 bases and J by 4 bases, and 5 bases separated the two germline ends. Germline V gene lookup returns CDR1 SGHTA and CDR2 FQGNSA. CDR3 length equals 12 residues. CDR3 region: CASSSGYNEQFF. The CDR3 bases are TGTGCCAGCAGCTCGGGGTACAATGAGCAGTTCTTC.